Listed below are T cell receptor beta chains from one sample, sequenced in a study of shared clonotypes between healthy human individuals. This table comes from immunoSEQ multiplex PCR, and its TCRdb copy is limited to in-frame clones, with some not included. Of 2 million to 2.5 million clones listed, under 97% were seen once; the top ten hold about 0.13%. The sequencing input was naive CD4+ T cells sorted from blood. These receptors were taken from a man aged 18-30 years in good health. Both conserved end residues are part of each CDR3. The D gene is left open where the match is weak. Some rows have no size entry. The others give once, few or many, or a class for an expanded clone.

J,V,D,size,CDR3,DNA
TRBJ1-6,TRBV9,-,-,CASSVDPYSPLHF,TGTGCCAGCAGCGTAGATCCCTATTCACCCCTCCACTTT
TRBJ1-1,TRBV28,TRBD1,once,CASSPGQGAVTEAFF,TGTGCCAGCAGCCCGGGACAGGGGGCGGTCACTGAAGCTTTCTTT
TRBJ2-2,TRBV27,TRBD1,once,CASSSALPRDRGPGGELFF,TGTGCCAGCAGTTCTGCCCTCCCCCGGGACAGGGGGCCTGGGGGGGAGCTGTTTTTT
TRBJ2-7,TRBV5-1,-,-,CASSLEPYEQYF,TGCGCCAGCAGCTTGGAACCCTACGAGCAGTACTTC
TRBJ2-7,TRBV19,TRBD1,-,CASSLNSAGTGASYEQYF,TGTGCCAGTAGCCTAAACTCAGCCGGGACAGGGGCTTCCTACGAGCAGTACTTC
TRBJ1-3,TRBV19,-,once,CASSPVGLAGNTIYF,TGTGCCAGTAGTCCCGTAGGGCTGGCGGGAAACACCATATATTTT
TRBJ2-3,TRBV5-1,TRBD2,-,CASSLERGSTDTQYF,TGCGCCAGCAGCTTGGAGCGGGGGAGCACAGATACGCAGTATTTT
TRBJ2-7,TRBV6-1,-,-,CASSEGHEQYF,TGTGCCAGCAGTGAAGGGCACGAGCAGTACTTC
TRBJ2-2,TRBV7-3,TRBD2,-,CASSPRGVAGELFF,TGTGCCAGCAGCCCCCGGGGGGTGGCCGGGGAGCTGTTTTTT
TRBJ1-6,TRBV5-5,-,-,CASSPAPVAPLHF,TGTGCCAGCAGCCCAGCTCCAGTGGCACCCCTCCACTTT
TRBJ2-1,TRBV6-6,-,-,CASTPDIGYNEQFF,TGTGCCAGCACCCCGGACATAGGATACAATGAGCAGTTCTTC